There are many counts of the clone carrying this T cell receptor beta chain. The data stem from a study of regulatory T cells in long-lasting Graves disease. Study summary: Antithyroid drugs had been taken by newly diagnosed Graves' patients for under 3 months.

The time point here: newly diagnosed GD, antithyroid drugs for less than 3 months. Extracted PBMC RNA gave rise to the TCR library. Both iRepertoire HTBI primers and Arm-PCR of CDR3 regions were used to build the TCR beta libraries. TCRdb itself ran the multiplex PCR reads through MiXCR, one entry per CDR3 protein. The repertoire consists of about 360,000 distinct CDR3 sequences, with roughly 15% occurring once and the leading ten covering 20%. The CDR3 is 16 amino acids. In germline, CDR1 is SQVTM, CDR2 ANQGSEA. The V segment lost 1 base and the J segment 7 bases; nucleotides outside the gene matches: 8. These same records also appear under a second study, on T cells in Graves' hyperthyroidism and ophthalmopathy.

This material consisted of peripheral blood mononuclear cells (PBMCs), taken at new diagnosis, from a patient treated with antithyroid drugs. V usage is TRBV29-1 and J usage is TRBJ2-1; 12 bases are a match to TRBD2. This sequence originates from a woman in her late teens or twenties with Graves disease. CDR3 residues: CSVEAPLAGGLNEQFF. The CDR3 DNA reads TGCAGCGTTGAAGCGCCACTAGCGGGAGGTTTGAATGAGCAGTTCTTC.